Listed below are T cell receptor beta chains from one sample, sequenced in a study of shared clonotypes between healthy human individuals. The protocol was immunoSEQ multiplex PCR, while the TCRdb copy is restricted to in-frame clones and leaves out a portion. Of roughly 720,000 clones in the sample, less than 95% were seen once. Sample: memory CD8+ T cells from PBMCs. Receptors originate from a man aged 18 to 35 in good health. Some clones in this sample may be carry-over from other donors' samples. The conserved cysteine and the conserved F or W are not part of the CDR3 here. A D gene is named only where the DNA matches it firmly.

D gene: NA
J gene: TRBJ1-5
V gene: TRBV28
CDR3 length: 12
CDR3 protein: ASSLLGGNQPQH

D gene: NA
J gene: TRBJ1-2
V gene: TRBV6-5
CDR3 length: 10
CDR3 protein: ASISVVAGYT

D gene: TRBD2
J gene: TRBJ2-1
V gene: TRBV7-8
CDR3 length: 14
CDR3 protein: ASSLRGLAGSDEQF

D gene: TRBD1
J gene: TRBJ2-1
V gene: TRBV19
CDR3 length: 12
CDR3 protein: ASIWEDRGFEQF

D gene: NA
J gene: TRBJ2-7
V gene: TRBV11-2
CDR3 length: 11
CDR3 protein: ASSSELADEQY

D gene: NA
J gene: TRBJ2-1
V gene: TRBV9
CDR3 length: 13
CDR3 protein: ASSAGNALMGEQF

D gene: TRBD1
J gene: TRBJ2-2
V gene: TRBV10-3
CDR3 length: 12
CDR3 protein: AISGTGVTGELF

D gene: TRBD2
J gene: TRBJ2-1
V gene: TRBV27
CDR3 length: 14
CDR3 protein: ASSPPAVAGYNEQF

D gene: TRBD1
J gene: TRBJ1-4
V gene: TRBV28
CDR3 length: 12
CDR3 protein: ATPQGALWEKLF

D gene: NA
J gene: TRBJ2-3
V gene: TRBV28
CDR3 length: 12
CDR3 protein: ASPCGSGTDTQY

D gene: NA
J gene: TRBJ1-2
V gene: TRBV30
CDR3 length: 12
CDR3 protein: AWSVGRGGRGYT

D gene: NA
J gene: NA
V gene: TRBV30
CDR3 length: 10
CDR3 protein: AWSVSSYEQY

D gene: NA
J gene: TRBJ2-1
V gene: TRBV30
CDR3 length: 13
CDR3 protein: AWRPPGHLSNEQF

D gene: TRBD2
J gene: TRBJ2-7
V gene: TRBV28
CDR3 length: 13
CDR3 protein: ASSSQREGLDEQY

D gene: NA
J gene: TRBJ2-6
V gene: TRBV9
CDR3 length: 12
CDR3 protein: ASSVGTGANVLT

D gene: TRBD2
J gene: TRBJ2-1
V gene: TRBV6-1
CDR3 length: 14
CDR3 protein: ASSEATSGLYNEQF

D gene: NA
J gene: TRBJ2-5
V gene: TRBV10-3
CDR3 length: 16
CDR3 protein: AISESGGRRRSQETQY

D gene: NA
J gene: TRBJ1-5
V gene: TRBV4-1
CDR3 length: 13
CDR3 protein: ASSQVHGDRQPQH

D gene: NA
J gene: TRBJ2-7
V gene: TRBV7-9
CDR3 length: 11
CDR3 protein: ASNPVASYEQY

D gene: TRBD2
J gene: TRBJ2-5
V gene: TRBV27
CDR3 length: 15
CDR3 protein: ASSSLLAGVGRETQY

D gene: NA
J gene: TRBJ2-5
V gene: TRBV5-1
CDR3 length: 10
CDR3 protein: ASSLGLETQY

D gene: NA
J gene: TRBJ2-1
V gene: TRBV11-2
CDR3 length: 14
CDR3 protein: ASSLGGRSPYNEQF

D gene: NA
J gene: TRBJ2-7
V gene: TRBV10-3
CDR3 length: 13
CDR3 protein: AISVLRDSIYEQY

D gene: TRBD1
J gene: TRBJ2-1
V gene: TRBV10-1
CDR3 length: 16
CDR3 protein: ASSDYPRQGSSYNEQF

D gene: NA
J gene: TRBJ2-7
V gene: TRBV9
CDR3 length: 13
CDR3 protein: ASSPFPGGGYEQY

D gene: NA
J gene: TRBJ2-5
V gene: TRBV9
CDR3 length: 12
CDR3 protein: ASSALGGGETQY

D gene: NA
J gene: TRBJ1-2
V gene: TRBV7-9
CDR3 length: 13
CDR3 protein: AIHGAGAETNGYT

D gene: NA
J gene: TRBJ1-1
V gene: TRBV7-9
CDR3 length: 11
CDR3 protein: ASSFTVNTEAF

D gene: NA
J gene: TRBJ2-7
V gene: TRBV11-2
CDR3 length: 13
CDR3 protein: ASSLSPGSFYEQY

D gene: TRBD2
J gene: TRBJ2-5
V gene: TRBV19
CDR3 length: 13
CDR3 protein: ASSMGLASQETQY

D gene: NA
J gene: TRBJ1-3
V gene: TRBV4-1
CDR3 length: 14
CDR3 protein: ASSPSPRSSGNTIY

D gene: NA
J gene: TRBJ2-3
V gene: TRBV28
CDR3 length: 12
CDR3 protein: ASSLSTWTDTQY

D gene: TRBD1
J gene: TRBJ1-2
V gene: TRBV27
CDR3 length: 11
CDR3 protein: ASSLQGAEGYT

D gene: TRBD1
J gene: TRBJ2-7
V gene: TRBV4-1
CDR3 length: 14
CDR3 protein: ASSRGVGTGAYEQY

D gene: NA
J gene: TRBJ1-2
V gene: TRBV11-2
CDR3 length: 14
CDR3 protein: ASSPSPIRSDYGYT

D gene: NA
J gene: TRBJ2-7
V gene: TRBV9
CDR3 length: 16
CDR3 protein: ASSPDPSMGRGAYEQY

D gene: TRBD1
J gene: TRBJ2-2
V gene: TRBV6-1
CDR3 length: 14
CDR3 protein: ASSEMGQGGTGELF

D gene: NA
J gene: TRBJ2-7
V gene: TRBV28
CDR3 length: 14
CDR3 protein: ASSFGLGLSSYEQY

D gene: TRBD1
J gene: TRBJ1-4
V gene: TRBV7-9
CDR3 length: 13
CDR3 protein: ASSLPRGRDEKLF

D gene: TRBD2
J gene: TRBJ2-2
V gene: TRBV28
CDR3 length: 13
CDR3 protein: ASSGTSGRLGELF